The sequence of this T cell receptor (beta chain) was determined in a study of human T cells and chemical hapten exposure. Time point specified: patch test 1, 2 weeks after DPC sensitization. Regarding treatment: therapeutic diphenylcyclopropenone sensitization with weekly scalp DPC. The CDR3 consists of 13 residues. Germline CDR1 LNHNV, CDR2 YYDKDF (reference sequence). Between the trimmed V and J ends, which lost 8 bases and 4 bases, there was a span of 15 bases. This clonotype was counted between two and nine times. Antigen: not known. Study-wide points: Healthy individuals' immune responses may differ from those of donors, who had alopecia. PT1 expanded TCR numbers tracked positively with patch test score.

MiXCR was run by TCRdb on the RACE reads, yielding one entry per CDR3 protein. The table shows about 340,000 distinct CDR3 sequences, with 6% to 8.5% occurring only once. Sequencing used whole blood, obtained in connection with sensitization to the hapten diphenylcyclopropenone (DPC). The chain uses TRBV15 and TRBJ2-7; possible D gene TRBD2, 6 bases. The sequence was collected from a woman aged 18-29 years with alopecia areata. Some clones in this sample may be carry-over from other donors' samples. The CDR3 protein is CATGRGEAYEQYF. CDR3 nucleotides: TGTGCCACCGGACGAGGGGAGGCTTACGAGCAGTACTTC.